The T cell receptor beta chain under discussion was sequenced for a study of T cells expressing NK-cell markers. The germline V gene has CDR1 SGHTA and CDR2 FQGNSA. This CDR3 region has 16 residues. With the 5' RACE reads reprocessed, TCRdb shows one record per CDR3 protein and no DNA. This table lists about 550,000 distinct CDR3 sequences. The clonotype was recovered from a man aged 18 to 35 in good health. Sequenced material: blood T cells: a sorted CD56 or NKG2C T cell subset, CD4+ or CD8+ T cells, or bulk PBMC T cells (not recorded which). V and J are TRBV7-2 and TRBJ1-5; TCRdb gives TRBD1 as the D gene, but with no DNA this cannot be confirmed. CDR3 loop: CASSLAGRGVHQPQHF. Full variable domain (missing parts from reference TRBV7-2 and TRBJ1-5): GAGVSQSPSNKVTEKGKDVELRCDPISGHTALYWYRQSLGQGLEFLIYFQGNSAPDKSGLPSDRFSAERTGGSVSTLTIQRTQQEDSAVYLCASSLAGRGVHQPQHFGDGTRLSIL.